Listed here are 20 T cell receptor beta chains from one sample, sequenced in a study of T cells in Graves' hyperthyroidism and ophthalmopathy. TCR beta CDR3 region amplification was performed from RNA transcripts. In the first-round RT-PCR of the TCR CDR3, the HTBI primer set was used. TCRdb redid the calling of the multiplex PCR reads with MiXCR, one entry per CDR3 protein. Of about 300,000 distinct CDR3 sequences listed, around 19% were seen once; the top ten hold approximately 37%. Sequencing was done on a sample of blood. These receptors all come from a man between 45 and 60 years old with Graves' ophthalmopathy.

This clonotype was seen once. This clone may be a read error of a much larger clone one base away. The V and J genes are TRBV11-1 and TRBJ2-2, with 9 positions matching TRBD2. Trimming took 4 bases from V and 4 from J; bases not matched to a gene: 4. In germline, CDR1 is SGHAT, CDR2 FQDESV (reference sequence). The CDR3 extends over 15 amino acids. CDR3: CASSSGTSSTGELFF. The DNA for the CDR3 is TGTGCCAGCAGCTCCGGGACTAGCAGCACCGGGGAGCTGTTTTTT.

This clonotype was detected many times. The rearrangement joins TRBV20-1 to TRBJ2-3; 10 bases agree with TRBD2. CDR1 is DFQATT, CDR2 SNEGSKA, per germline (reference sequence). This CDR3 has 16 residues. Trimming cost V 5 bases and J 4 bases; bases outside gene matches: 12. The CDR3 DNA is TGCAGTGCTGGGGTCCTAGCGGGAGATATATCAGATACGCAGTATTTT. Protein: CSAGVLAGDISDTQYF.

The CDR3 spells CASSTNGQGNQPQHF. CDR3 bases: TGTGCCAGCAGTACAAACGGACAGGGAAATCAGCCCCAGCATTTT. The chain couples TRBV6-1 to TRBJ1-5; 8 bases match TRBD1. CDR1 is MNHNS and CDR2 is SASEGT in the germline V gene. Germline trimming cut 5 bases from V and 4 bases from J; bases unmatched to any gene: 7. The CDR3 sequence is 15 residues long.

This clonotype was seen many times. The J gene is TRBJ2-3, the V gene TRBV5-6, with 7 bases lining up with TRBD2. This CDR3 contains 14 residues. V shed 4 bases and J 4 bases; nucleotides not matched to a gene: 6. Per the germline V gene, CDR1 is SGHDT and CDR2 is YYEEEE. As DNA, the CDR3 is TGTGCCAGCAGCATCGGACTAGAGGCAGATACGCAGTATTTT. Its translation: CASSIGLEADTQYF.

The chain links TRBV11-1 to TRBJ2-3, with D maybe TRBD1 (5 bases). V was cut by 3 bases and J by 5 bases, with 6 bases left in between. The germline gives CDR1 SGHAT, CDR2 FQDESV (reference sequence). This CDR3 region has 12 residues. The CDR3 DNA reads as TGTGCCAGCAGCTTTAGGGGAGATACGCAGTATTTT. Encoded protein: CASSFRGDTQYF.

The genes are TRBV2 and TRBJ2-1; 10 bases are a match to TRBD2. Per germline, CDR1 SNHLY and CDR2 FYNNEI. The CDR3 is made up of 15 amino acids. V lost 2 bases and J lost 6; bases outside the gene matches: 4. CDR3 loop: CASSELAGETNEQFF. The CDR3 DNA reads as TGTGCCAGCAGTGAACTAGCGGGAGAGACCAATGAGCAGTTCTTC.

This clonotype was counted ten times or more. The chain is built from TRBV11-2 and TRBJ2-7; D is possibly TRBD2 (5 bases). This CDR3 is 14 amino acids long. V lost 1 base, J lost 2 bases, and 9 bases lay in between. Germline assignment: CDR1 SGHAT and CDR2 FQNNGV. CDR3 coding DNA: TGTGCCAGCAGCTTAGGGTGGGGAGCCTACGAGCAGTACTTC. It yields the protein CASSLGWGAYEQYF.

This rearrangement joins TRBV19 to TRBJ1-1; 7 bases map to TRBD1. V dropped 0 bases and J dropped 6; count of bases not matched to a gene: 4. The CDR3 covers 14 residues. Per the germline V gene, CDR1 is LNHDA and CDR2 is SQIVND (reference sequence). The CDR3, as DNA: TGTGCCAGTAGTATAGACCGAGGGACAGCTGAAGCTTTCTTT. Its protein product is CASSIDRGTAEAFF.

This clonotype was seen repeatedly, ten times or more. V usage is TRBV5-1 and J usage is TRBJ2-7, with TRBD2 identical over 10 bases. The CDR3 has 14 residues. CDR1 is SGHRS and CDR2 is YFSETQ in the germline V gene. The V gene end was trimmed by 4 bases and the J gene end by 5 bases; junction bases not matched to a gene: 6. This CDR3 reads CASSPSGSSHEQYF. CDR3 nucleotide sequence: TGCGCCAGCAGCCCTAGCGGGAGTAGCCACGAGCAGTACTTC.

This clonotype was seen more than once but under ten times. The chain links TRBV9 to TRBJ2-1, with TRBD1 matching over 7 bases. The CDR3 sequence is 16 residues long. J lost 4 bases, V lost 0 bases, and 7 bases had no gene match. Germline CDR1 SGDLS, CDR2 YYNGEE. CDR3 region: CASSVGGGQRYNEQFF. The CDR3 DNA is TGTGCCAGCAGCGTAGGAGGGGGACAGAGATACAATGAGCAGTTCTTC.

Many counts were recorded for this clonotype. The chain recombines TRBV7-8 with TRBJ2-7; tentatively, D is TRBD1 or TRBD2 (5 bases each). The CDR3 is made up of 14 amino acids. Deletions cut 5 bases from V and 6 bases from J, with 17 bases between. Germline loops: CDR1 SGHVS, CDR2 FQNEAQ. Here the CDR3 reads CASSLIPGRGEQYF. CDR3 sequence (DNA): TGTGCCAGCAGCCTAATACCGGGACGAGGCGAGCAGTACTTC.

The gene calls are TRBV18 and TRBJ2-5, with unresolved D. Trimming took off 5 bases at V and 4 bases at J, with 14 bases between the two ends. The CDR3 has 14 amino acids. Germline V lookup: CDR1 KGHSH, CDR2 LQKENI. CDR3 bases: TGTGCCAGCTCAGTTGTGTCTGAAGGAGAGACCCAGTACTTC. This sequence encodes CASSVVSEGETQYF.

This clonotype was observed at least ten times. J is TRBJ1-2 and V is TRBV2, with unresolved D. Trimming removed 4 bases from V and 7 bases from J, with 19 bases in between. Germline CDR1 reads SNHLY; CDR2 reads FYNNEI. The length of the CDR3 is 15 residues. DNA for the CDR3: TGTGCCAGCAGTGGGACCCCGGGAACCTCCATTGGCTACACCTTC. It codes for CASSGTPGTSIGYTF.

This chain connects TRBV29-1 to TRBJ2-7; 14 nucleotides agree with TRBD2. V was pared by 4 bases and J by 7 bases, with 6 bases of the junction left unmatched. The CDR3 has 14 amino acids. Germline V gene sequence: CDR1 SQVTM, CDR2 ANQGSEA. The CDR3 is CSVGLAGGKDEQYF. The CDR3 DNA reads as TGCAGCGTTGGACTAGCGGGAGGGAAGGATGAGCAGTACTTC.

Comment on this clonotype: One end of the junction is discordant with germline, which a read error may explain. This CDR3 is CASSLRDRGQETQYF. CDR3 sequence (DNA): TGCGCCAGCAGTCTCCGGGACAGGGGCCAAGAGACCCAGTACTTC. The rearrangement uses TRBV11-1 and TRBJ2-5; 10 bases line up with TRBD1. The CDR3 is 15 residues long. In germline, CDR1 is SGHAT, CDR2 FQDESV (reference sequence).

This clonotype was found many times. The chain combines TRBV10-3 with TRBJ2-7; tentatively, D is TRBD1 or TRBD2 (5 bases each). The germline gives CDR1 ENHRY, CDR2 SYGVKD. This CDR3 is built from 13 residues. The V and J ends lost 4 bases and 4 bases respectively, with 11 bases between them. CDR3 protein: CAISGGSSYEQYF. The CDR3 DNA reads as TGTGCCATCAGTGGGGGGAGCTCTTACGAGCAGTACTTC.

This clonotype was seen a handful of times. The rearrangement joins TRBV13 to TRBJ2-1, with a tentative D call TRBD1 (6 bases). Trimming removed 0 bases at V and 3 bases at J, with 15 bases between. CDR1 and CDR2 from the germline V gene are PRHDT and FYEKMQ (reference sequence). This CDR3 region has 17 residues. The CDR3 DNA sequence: TGTGCCAGCAGCTTAGGCGGGACAAAATATCACTACAATGAGCAGTTCTTC. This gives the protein CASSLGGTKYHYNEQFF.

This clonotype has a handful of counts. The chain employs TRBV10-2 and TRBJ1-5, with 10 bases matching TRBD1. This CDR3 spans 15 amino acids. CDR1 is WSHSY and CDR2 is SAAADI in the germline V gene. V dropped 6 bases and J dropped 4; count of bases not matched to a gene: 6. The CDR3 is CASRGQGQYNQPQHF. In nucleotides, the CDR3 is TGCGCCAGCAGGGGACAGGGGCAGTATAATCAGCCCCAGCATTTT.

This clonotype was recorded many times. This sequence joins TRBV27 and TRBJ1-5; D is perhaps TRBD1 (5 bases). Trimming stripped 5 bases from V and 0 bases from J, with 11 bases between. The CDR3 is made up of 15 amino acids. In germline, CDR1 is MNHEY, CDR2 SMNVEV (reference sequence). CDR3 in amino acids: CASSPRGYSNQPQHF. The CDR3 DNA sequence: TGTGCCAGCAGTCCACGGGGCTATAGCAATCAGCCCCAGCATTTT.

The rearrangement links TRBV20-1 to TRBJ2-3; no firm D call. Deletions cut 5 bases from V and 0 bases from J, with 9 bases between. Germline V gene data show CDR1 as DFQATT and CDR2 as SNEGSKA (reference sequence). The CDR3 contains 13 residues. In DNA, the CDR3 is TGCAGTGCTGCCGGGCCTAGCACAGATACGCAGTATTTT. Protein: CSAAGPSTDTQYF.